This entry features one TCR delta chain sequence. Its antigen remains unidentified. After alphabeta T cell depletion, CD3+ Vdelta1+ Vdelta2- thymocytes were sorted. V trimming: 4 bases; J trimming: 7 bases; junction bases outside the gene matches: 19. The CDR3 runs to 18 residues. Germline CDR1 reads TSWWSYY; CDR2 reads QGS. RNA was extracted from the cells and then reverse transcribed. CDR3 amplicons came from multiplex PCR with pooled V-gene forward and constant-region reverse primers. TCRdb re-processed the multiplex PCR reads using CATT. The sample lists under 85,000 delta-chain clones, about 35% seen once, with under 0.3% in the top ten. This specimen comes from a study of Vδ1+ human thymocytes. Whole-study results and caveats: Thymic TRG and TRD repertoires appeared highly polyclonal, with Gaussian CDR3 length distributions. Around 20% of thymic delta-chain sequences were Vdelta2, with few Vdelta3, unlike blood Vdelta1+ controls.

The rearrangement joins TRDV1 to TRDJ1, with 9 bases identical to TRDD2. The sample taken for sequencing was Vdelta1+ gamma-delta thymocytes from the thymus. Subset of the sample: FACS-sorted CD3+ TCRalphabeta- TCRVdelta1+ TCRVdelta2- thymocytes. This TCR was sampled from a boy under two years old who had congenital heart surgery. CDR3 nucleotide sequence: TGTGCTCTTGGGGTACGGGCCTTCCTACCCAACTGGGTTGTTAAACTCATCTTT. It codes for CALGVRAFLPNWVVKLIF.